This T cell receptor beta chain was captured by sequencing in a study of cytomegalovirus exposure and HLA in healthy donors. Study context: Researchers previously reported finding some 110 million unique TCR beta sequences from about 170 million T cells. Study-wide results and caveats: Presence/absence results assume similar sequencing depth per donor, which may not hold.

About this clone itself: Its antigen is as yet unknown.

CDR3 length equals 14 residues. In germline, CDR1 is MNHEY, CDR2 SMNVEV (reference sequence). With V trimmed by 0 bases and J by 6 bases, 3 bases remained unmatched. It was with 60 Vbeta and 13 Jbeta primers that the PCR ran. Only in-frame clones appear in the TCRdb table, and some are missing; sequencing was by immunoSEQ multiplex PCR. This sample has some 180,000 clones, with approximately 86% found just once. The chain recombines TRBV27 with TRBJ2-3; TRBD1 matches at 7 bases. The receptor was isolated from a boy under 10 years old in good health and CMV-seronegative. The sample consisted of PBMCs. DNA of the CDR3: TGTGCCAGCAGTTTATCTATCAGGGGGGATACGCAGTATTTT. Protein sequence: CASSLSIRGDTQYF.